The subject of this entry is one TCR beta chain. The antigen this receptor binds is unknown. One base away there is no much larger clone; base qualities are not given. One collaborating source in Seattle enrolled patients during active infection and followed them longitudinally through the course of disease. The collaborating institutions used their own protocols to collect whole blood in K2EDTA tubes. For TCRbeta analysis, collaborator samples were shipped as frozen whole blood, as isolated PBMCs, or as DNA extracted from either sample type. The sample belongs to a study of blood T cell repertoires in COVID-19 (dated by TCRdb to the early 2020s). A note on the overall study: Samples from collaborators originated in the United States, Italy and Spain and spanned both the acute and convalescent phases of COVID-19. The prospective study material was composed of cDNA or gDNA derived from T cells, B-cell-depleted T cells, or PBMCs. The dataset comprised deeply sampled blood TCRbeta repertoires from subjects exposed to, actively infected with, or recovered from COVID-19. The repertoires were released in a freely available public database intended as a resource for research on the immune response to SARS-CoV-2. The samples were drawn from the first 160 participants of the ongoing ImmuneRACE study and from under 1,500 subjects provided by 6 global collaborators. Sample metadata almost always included a de-identified subject ID, COVID-19 status, age in years and sex. Where HLA class I and class II types were available, the types were taken from metadata supplied by the sample provider, not from assay-based typing. Findings and caveats that apply to the study as a whole: The amount of clinical and demographic metadata varied by source and participant and was provided uncurated.

From the cysteine through the phenylalanine, the CDR3 covers 15 amino acids. Of all the DNA, just the CDR3 is kept, 45 bases in frame from base 1. The germline V gene provides CDR1 MNHEY and CDR2 SVGAGI. After removal of 6 bases from V and 5 bases from J, the junction retains 9 bases not matched to a gene. TCRbeta CDR3 regions were amplified from genomic DNA using the immunoSEQ Assay, a bias-controlled multiplex PCR. On the authors' methods: Nucleated cell counts per sample were estimated from amplification of reference gene primers within the assay. To quantify the absolute abundance of each unique TCRbeta CDR3 rearrangement, sequence reads were collapsed and filtered. Productive Simpson clonality was computed per sample as the square root of Simpson's diversity index over productive rearrangements. TCRdb mirrors the immuneACCESS table, restricted to in-frame sequences. Some clones are absent from its copies; in checked studies, under half trace to an unresolved V gene, and the reason for the others is unknown. That table is the source of V, J and clone size, and D and trimming were worked out from the DNA. Counted in this sample were about 170,000 clones; 70% to 90% of them appeared once. The ten most abundant clones make up 2.5% to 3% of the sample.

The origin of this receptor is an elderly woman with COVID-19, enrolled during active disease. The specimen was peripheral blood. The sequence links TRBV6-5 to TRBJ2-1; 8 middle bases align to TRBD1. This receptor carries the CDR3 CASRAAGGGDNEQFF. The nucleotides are TGTGCCAGCAGAGCGGCAGGGGGCGGGGACAATGAGCAGTTCTTC.